Each of the 19 T cell receptor beta chains below was sequenced from the same sample in a study of T cell responses to AZD1222 COVID-19 vaccine. Here immunoSEQ multiplex PCR was the method, and the copy in TCRdb shows in-frame clones only, minus some. The sample has 120,000 to 150,000 clones; 92% are singletons. The starting material was peripheral blood, obtained on day 0 of AZD1222 vaccination. Receptors were obtained from an adult in good health.

Here the CDR3 DNA reads TGCAGCGTCCTACAGGGGGCTTGGTATGGCTACACCTTC. It yields the protein CSVLQGAWYGYTF. The chain uses TRBV29-1 and TRBJ1-2, with 9 bases fitting TRBD1. The CDR3 is 13 amino acids. Germline CDR1 reads SQVTM; CDR2 reads ANQGSEA. The V gene end was trimmed by 6 bases and the J gene end by 5 bases; junction bases not matched to a gene: 7.

The rearrangement uses TRBV7-9 and TRBJ1-1; D remains unclear. CDR1 is SEHNR and CDR2 is FQNEAQ in the germline V gene (reference sequence). There are 14 residues in the CDR3. V was cut by 0 bases and J by 0 bases, with 5 bases left in between. The CDR3 loop is CASSLAAMNTEAFF. The CDR3 DNA reads TGTGCCAGCAGCTTAGCGGCCATGAACACTGAAGCTTTCTTT.

The genes are TRBV19 and TRBJ2-5; 14 bases map to TRBD2. V dropped 1 base and J dropped 5; count of bases not matched to a gene: 0. CDR1 and CDR2 from the germline V gene are LNHDA and SQIVND (reference sequence). The CDR3 loop spans 15 amino acids. DNA for the CDR3: TGTGCCAGTAGTATAGGGACTAGCGGGAGGGAGACCCAGTACTTC. Its protein is CASSIGTSGRETQYF.

This clone was detected a few times. J is TRBJ1-1 and V is TRBV18; TRBD1 agrees at 7 bases. This CDR3 contains 15 residues. V lost 3 bases to trimming and J lost 4 bases; unmatched junction nucleotides: 8. Germline V CDR1 and CDR2: KGHSH, LQKENI. CDR3 sequence: CASSPSSRGVTEAFF. The CDR3 coding sequence is TGTGCCAGCTCACCGTCGAGCAGGGGGGTCACTGAAGCTTTCTTT.

This rearrangement joins TRBV6-5 to TRBJ1-1; TRBD1 aligns across 9 bases. Looked up from germline, CDR1 is MNHEY and CDR2 is SVGAGI. This CDR3 contains 15 residues. J gave up 6 bases and V 0 bases, and 5 bases lay outside the gene matches. CDR3: CASSYSGQGTPEAFF. The CDR3 coding sequence is TGTGCCAGCAGTTACTCGGGACAGGGAACCCCTGAAGCTTTCTTT.

The J gene is TRBJ2-7, the V gene TRBV5-6; possibly TRBD1 or TRBD2 for D (6 bases each). The CDR3 extends over 16 amino acids. V was pared by 3 bases and J by 0 bases, with 16 bases between. In germline, CDR1 is SGHDT, CDR2 YYEEEE. The CDR3 reads CASSYGGGGSSYEQYF. The CDR3 region has the DNA TGTGCCAGCAGCTACGGGGGCGGAGGGAGCTCCTACGAGCAGTACTTC.

This sequence joins TRBV9 and TRBJ2-2, with D perhaps matching TRBD1 (6 bases). The CDR3 extends over 15 amino acids. V lost 0 bases and J 0 bases, leaving 6 bases between the germline ends. CDR1 is SGDLS, CDR2 YYNGEE, per germline. Written as DNA, the CDR3 is TGTGCCAGCAGCGTAGACAGGGCGAACACCGGGGAGCTGTTTTTT. This gives the protein CASSVDRANTGELFF.

The chain couples TRBV5-1 to TRBJ1-2; 9 nucleotides match TRBD1. The CDR3 is made up of 15 amino acids. Germline trimming cut 4 bases from V and 8 bases from J; bases unmatched to any gene: 12. The germline V gene has CDR1 SGHRS and CDR2 YFSETQ. CDR3 in DNA: TGCGCCAGCAGCCAGTCGTCGGGACAGGGTAGCGGCTACACCTTC. Its protein product is CASSQSSGQGSGYTF.

The rearrangement uses TRBV3-1 (or the pseudogene TRBV3-2) and TRBJ1-2; tentatively, D is TRBD1 (5 bases). Trimming stripped 0 bases from V and 7 bases from J, with 15 bases between. The CDR3 is 15 residues long. The V gene's germline CDR1 is LGHDT and CDR2 YNNKEL (reference sequence). The CDR3 reads CASSQDGRGAGGYTF. For the CDR3, the DNA is TGTGCCAGCAGCCAAGATGGACGGGGCGCAGGTGGCTACACCTTC.

V and J are TRBV30 and TRBJ2-1; D is perhaps TRBD2 (6 bases). There are 14 residues in the CDR3. V was cut by 0 bases and J by 3 bases, with 9 bases left in between. Germline CDR1 and CDR2: GTSNPN and SVGIG (reference sequence). The CDR3: CAWSVWGVYNEQFF. The DNA for the CDR3 is TGTGCCTGGAGTGTATGGGGGGTCTACAATGAGCAGTTCTTC.

The CDR3 loop is CASSSHRGGYGYTF. The CDR3 DNA is TGTGCCAGCAGTTCTCACAGGGGTGGGTATGGCTACACCTTC. The gene calls are TRBV27 and TRBJ1-2; 7 nucleotides match TRBD1. The germline V gene has CDR1 MNHEY and CDR2 SMNVEV (reference sequence). The V gene end was trimmed by 4 bases and the J gene end by 5 bases; junction bases not matched to a gene: 7. The CDR3 sequence is 14 residues long.

The rearrangement uses TRBV9 and TRBJ2-3, with 10 nucleotides matching TRBD2. Germline V gene lookup returns CDR1 SGDLS and CDR2 YYNGEE. Trimming removed 2 bases from V and 6 bases from J; junction bases left unmatched: 15. The CDR3 runs 18 residues. CDR3 in DNA: TGTGCCAGCAGCGTGAGGGGACTTCTAGCGGGAGTCCGGGATACGCAGTATTTT. As protein: CASSVRGLLAGVRDTQYF.

This chain links TRBV2 with TRBJ1-4; D unresolved. CDR1 and CDR2 from the germline V gene are SNHLY and FYNNEI. Trimming shortened V by 4 bases and J by 0 bases, and 9 bases separated the two germline ends. The CDR3 is 15 amino acids. Written as DNA, the CDR3 is TGTGCCAGCAGTGGGGTGACGTCAACTAATGAAAAACTGTTTTTT. This codes for CASSGVTSTNEKLFF.

This rearrangement joins TRBV30 to TRBJ1-2; no firm D call. The CDR3 runs to 15 residues. Germline V gene lookup returns CDR1 GTSNPN and CDR2 SVGIG (reference sequence). V was trimmed by 7 bases and J by 2 bases, leaving 20 bases between them. CDR3 sequence reads: CALKVHRAPNYGYTF. CDR3 nucleotides: TGTGCCTTGAAAGTTCACCGCGCCCCAAACTATGGCTACACCTTC.

The rearrangement links TRBV15 to TRBJ1-6; D is uncertain. The CDR3 loop spans 15 amino acids. Germline V CDR1 and CDR2: LNHNV, YYDKDF (reference sequence). V lost 0 bases and J lost 4, with 7 bases in between. The CDR3 nucleotides are TGTGCCACCAGCAGAGATGGGCAGTATAATTCACCCCTCCACTTT. Amino acid sequence: CATSRDGQYNSPLHF.

The rearrangement joins TRBV19 to TRBJ2-5, with a weak D call TRBD2 (7 bases). V was shortened by 2 bases and J by 4 bases, with 14 bases between the two germline ends. CDR3 length: 15 amino acids. The germline gives CDR1 LNHDA, CDR2 SQIVND (reference sequence). Here the CDR3 reads CASSIRGALGETQYF. The CDR3 coding sequence is TGTGCCAGTAGTATACGGGGGGCGCTAGGAGAGACCCAGTACTTC.

The CDR3 is CASSSRDQSYNEQFF. In nucleotides, the CDR3 is TGTGCCAGCAGCTCGCGTGACCAATCCTACAATGAGCAGTTCTTC. The genes are TRBV11-3 and TRBJ2-1; D call uncertain. CDR1 is SGHNT and CDR2 is YENEEA in the germline V gene. The CDR3 is made up of 15 amino acids. V lost 4 bases and J lost 1, with 11 bases in between.

The V call is TRBV6-2 or TRBV6-3, the J call TRBJ1-2, with D possibly being TRBD1 (6 bases). The CDR3 sequence is 16 residues long. Germline V gene data show CDR1 as MNHEY and CDR2 as SVGEGT. The V end was cut by 2 bases, the J end by 2 bases, with 15 bases between. The CDR3: CASSYAGGRRNYGYTF. CDR3 nucleotides: TGTGCCAGCAGTTACGCCGGGGGGCGCAGGAACTATGGCTACACCTTC.

The chain couples TRBV19 to TRBJ2-3, with D perhaps TRBD2 (6 bases). The germline V and J ends were trimmed by 4 bases and 0 bases, with 11 bases remaining between them. Germline loops: CDR1 LNHDA, CDR2 SQIVND (reference sequence). The CDR3 length is 15 residues. This CDR3 is CASSSGTPSTDTQYF. DNA of the CDR3: TGTGCCAGTAGTAGCGGGACCCCTAGCACAGATACGCAGTATTTT.